In this sample, the clone carrying this T cell receptor beta chain turned up once. Per the authors' pipeline: Reference gene primer amplification yielded estimated nucleated cell counts. Libraries were prepared by immunoSEQ multiplex PCR; TCRdb keeps only in-frame clonotypes and omits some of them. The V and J calls and the clone size are those of that table, but D and trimming were determined from the DNA. The sample contains about 140,000 clones, roughly four fifths of which appear only once. V was pared by 1 base and J by 6 bases, with 17 bases between. Germline assignment: CDR1 SGHTA and CDR2 FQGNSA. This CDR3 comprises 16 residues. This specimen comes from a study of blood T cell repertoires in COVID-19. Study-level information: Acute and convalescent COVID-19 specimens originated in the United States, Italy and Spain. PBMCs, B-cell-depleted T cells, or T cells were the source of the cDNA or gDNA that made up the material.

The TCR comes from a woman between 18 and 29 years old who had been exposed to COVID-19. The gene calls are TRBV7-2 and TRBJ2-3; tentative D call: TRBD2 (6 bases). Specimen: PBMCs or T cells enriched from blood (not recorded which). CDR3 in amino acids: CASSLGSGGRGDTQYF. The CDR3 coding sequence is TGTGCCAGCAGCTTAGGGAGTGGGGGGAGAGGGGATACGCAGTATTTT.